The 27 T cell receptor beta chains below come from one sample, sequenced in a study of control samples from healthy donors and cancer patients. Repertoires were generated with immunoSEQ multiplex PCR, while TCRdb's copy carries only in-frame clones and drops some. This sample yields tens of thousands of clones, of which roughly 84% are seen a single time; roughly 39% belongs to the top ten. Sequences were obtained from PBMCs. The origin of the receptors is a man between 65 and 85 years old with lung cancer.

This clone has only a few counts. This chain connects TRBV11-2 to TRBJ2-1; 10 nucleotides align to TRBD2. The germline CDR1 and CDR2 sequences are SGHAT and FQNNGV. Trimming at V came to 2 bases and at J to 0 bases, leaving 10 bases not matched to a gene. The CDR3 is 19 amino acids. The CDR3 nucleotides read TGTGCCAGCAGCTTAATGGGGCTAGCGGGGGTTATCTCCTACAATGAGCAGTTCTTC. Protein: CASSLMGLAGVISYNEQFF.

The V call is TRBV5-1, the J call TRBJ1-5, with D hard to call. Trimming shortened V by 5 bases and J by 2 bases, and 11 bases separated the two germline ends. CDR1 SGHRS and CDR2 YFSETQ come from the germline V gene. CDR3 length: 14 residues. This chain's CDR3 is CASSPDGRNQPQHF. The CDR3 bases are TGCGCCAGCAGTCCAGACGGACGCAATCAGCCCCAGCATTTT.

In its sample, this clone was seen a few times. The V call is TRBV3-1 (or the pseudogene TRBV3-2), the J call TRBJ2-5; 9 bases agree with TRBD2. This CDR3 contains 16 residues. Germline V CDR1 and CDR2: LGHDT, YNNKEL (reference sequence). V shed 4 bases and J 5 bases; nucleotides not matched to a gene: 11. The chain's CDR3 is CASSLPLLAGGETQYF. The CDR3 nucleotides are TGTGCCAGCAGCCTCCCCCTACTAGCGGGTGGGGAGACCCAGTACTTC.

CDR3 sequence reads: CASSLANTGELFF. The CDR3 DNA reads TGTGCCAGCAGCTTGGCGAACACCGGGGAGCTGTTTTTT. The chain joins TRBV5-6 to TRBJ2-2; D remains unclear. Trimming removed 0 bases from V and 0 bases from J, with 0 bases in between. This CDR3 comprises 13 residues. The germline V gene encodes CDR1 SGHDT and CDR2 YYEEEE.

This rearrangement joins TRBV7-9 to TRBJ2-6; possibly TRBD2 for D (6 bases). Germline-derived CDR1 and CDR2 are SEHNR and FQNEAQ (reference sequence). V gave up 8 bases and J gave up 0 bases, with 17 bases separating them. CDR3 size: 17 residues. This CDR3 is CASGTAGRLSGANVLTF. The CDR3 DNA follows: TGTGCCAGCGGTACGGCGGGGCGCCTCTCTGGGGCCAACGTCCTGACTTTC.

J is TRBJ1-1 and V is TRBV11-2, with a tentative D call TRBD1 (5 bases). The germline gives CDR1 SGHAT, CDR2 FQNNGV. The CDR3 length is 13 residues. Deletions cut 4 bases from V and 0 bases from J, with 6 bases between. The CDR3 here is CASSSGMNTEAFF. In nucleotides, the CDR3 is TGTGCCAGCAGCTCAGGGATGAACACTGAAGCTTTCTTT.

The genes are TRBV7-2 and TRBJ1-6; D is ambiguous. V dropped 7 bases and J dropped 7 bases, with 20 bases sitting between them. The CDR3 spans 16 residues. Germline assignment: CDR1 SGHTA and CDR2 FQGNSA. The CDR3 reads CASKLRGAGPNSPLHF. CDR3 nucleotides: TGTGCCAGCAAGCTGCGGGGTGCCGGCCCCAATTCACCCCTCCACTTT.

The gene calls are TRBV5-5 and TRBJ1-3; D perhaps matches TRBD1 (6 bases). Germline values: CDR1 SGHKS, CDR2 YYEKEE (reference sequence). V was trimmed by 3 bases and J by 2 bases, leaving 18 bases between them. The CDR3 covers 17 residues. The CDR3 coding sequence is TGTGCCAGCAGCTCCGGGGCCACAGGGTTAGCTGGAAACACCATATATTTT. Translation gives CASSSGATGLAGNTIYF.

The chain couples TRBV9 to TRBJ1-3; D unclear. V was clipped by 5 bases and J by 1 base, with 16 bases between them. The CDR3 covers 16 residues. Germline V gene sequence: CDR1 SGDLS, CDR2 YYNGEE. For the CDR3, the DNA is TGTGCCAGCAGTGGACTAGGGTTGGAGTCTGGAAACACCATATATTTT. Translating gives CASSGLGLESGNTIYF.

The DNA of the CDR3 is TGTGCCAGTAGTATGGGCACCAGGGGATCCTACGAGCAGTACTTC. Its protein product is CASSMGTRGSYEQYF. The rearrangement uses TRBV19 and TRBJ2-7, with TRBD1 as a possible D gene (6 bases). Between the trimmed V and J ends, which lost 3 bases and 1 base, there was a span of 13 bases. Germline CDR1 is LNHDA and CDR2 is SQIVND (reference sequence). The CDR3 has 15 amino acids.

The chain combines TRBV9 with TRBJ1-1, with D perhaps matching TRBD1 (6 bases). The CDR3 is made up of 13 amino acids. The germline V gene has CDR1 SGDLS and CDR2 YYNGEE. Trimming left V 7 bases short and J 4 bases short, with 14 bases between. The CDR3 spells CASGGHRATEAFF. In DNA, the CDR3 is TGTGCCAGCGGGGGACACAGGGCCACTGAAGCTTTCTTT. The full variable domain, with the rest looked up from reference TRBV9 and TRBJ1-1, is DSGVTQTPKHLITATGQRVTLRCSPRSGDLSVYWYQQSLDQGLQFLIQYYNGEERAKGNILERFSAQQFPDLHSELNLSSLELGDSALYFCASGGHRATEAFFGQGTRLTVV.

This clone was observed once. V gene TRBV7-9 combines with J gene TRBJ2-1; D not certain. CDR3 size: 13 residues. Trimming pared 10 bases from V and 3 bases from J, leaving 13 bases between. CDR1 is SEHNR and CDR2 is FQNEAQ in the germline V gene (reference sequence). The CDR3 sequence: CATSGLGYNEQFF. CDR3 coding DNA: TGTGCCACCTCTGGGTTGGGCTACAATGAGCAGTTCTTC.

The chain carries TRBV4-2 and TRBJ2-3; 8 bases fit TRBD2. Germline V gene data show CDR1 as LGHNA and CDR2 as YNFKEQ. This CDR3 spans 17 amino acids. The V gene end was trimmed by 1 base and the J gene end by 6 bases; junction bases not matched to a gene: 12. CDR3 loop: CASSQGGSGEESDTQYF. CDR3 DNA: TGTGCCAGCAGCCAAGGGGGTAGCGGGGAGGAATCGGATACGCAGTATTTT.

The chain combines TRBV19 with TRBJ1-2; D is unresolved. Trimming took off 3 bases at V and 2 bases at J, with 1 base between the two ends. CDR3 length equals 11 residues. Germline CDR1 reads LNHDA; CDR2 reads SQIVND (reference sequence). The CDR3: CASSMNYGYTF. The CDR3 region has the DNA TGTGCCAGTAGTATGAACTATGGCTACACCTTC.

This rearrangement joins TRBV27 to TRBJ2-7; TRBD1 aligns across 8 bases. Germline-derived CDR1 and CDR2 are MNHEY and SMNVEV (reference sequence). The CDR3 consists of 12 residues. Unmatched junction bases numbered 0, after V lost 6 bases and J lost 2 bases. CDR3 sequence reads: CASRDRAYEQYF. The CDR3 DNA sequence: TGTGCCAGCAGGGACAGGGCCTACGAGCAGTACTTC.

The chain recombines TRBV5-5 with TRBJ1-5; D not resolved. Germline assignment: CDR1 SGHKS and CDR2 YYEKEE (reference sequence). The CDR3 sequence is 15 residues long. V lost 0 bases and J lost 9, with 16 bases in between. The CDR3 is CASSLEPTSGGPQHF. CDR3 nucleotide sequence: TGTGCCAGCAGCTTGGAACCCACCAGCGGAGGGCCCCAGCATTTT.

The V gene is TRBV4-1, the J gene TRBJ1-2; 9 bases are shared with TRBD1. J gave up 2 bases and V 6 bases, and 7 bases lay outside the gene matches. There are 15 residues in the CDR3. Germline V gene data show CDR1 as MGHRA and CDR2 as YSYEKL. CDR3 bases: TGCGCCAGCAGACAACCGGGACAGGGAAACTATGGCTACACCTTC. It encodes CASRQPGQGNYGYTF.

The chain combines TRBV21-1 with TRBJ1-5; no DNA check was done on the table's D call, TRBD1. TRBV21-1 is a pseudogene locus. The CDR3 has 13 residues. The CDR3 is CASSKGGGQPQHF. The CDR3 DNA reads TGTGCCAGCAGCAAAGGGGGCGGACAGCCCCAGCATTTT.

The rearrangement links TRBV18 to TRBJ1-6; TRBD1 aligns across 7 bases. V was pared by 2 bases and J by 7 bases, with 5 bases of the junction left unmatched. Germline-derived CDR1 and CDR2 are KGHSH and LQKENI. The CDR3 contains 15 residues. Here the CDR3 reads CASSPTGDRNSPLHF. In DNA form, the CDR3 reads TGTGCCAGCTCACCAACAGGGGATAGGAATTCACCCCTCCACTTT.

V is TRBV7-2 and J is TRBJ2-2; D gene ambiguous. This CDR3 spans 14 amino acids. From germline, CDR1 is SGHTA and CDR2 FQGNSA. Deletions cut 5 bases from V and 4 bases from J, with 11 bases between. The CDR3: CASSPRKGTGELFF. For the CDR3, the DNA is TGTGCCAGCAGCCCACGCAAGGGCACCGGGGAGCTGTTTTTT.

The CDR3 coding sequence is TGTGCCAGCAGTGAAAAGGGGGACAGGTTTAATTCACCCCTCCACTTT. Protein sequence: CASSEKGDRFNSPLHF. The chain employs TRBV25-1 and TRBJ1-6; 8 nucleotides match TRBD1. This CDR3 comprises 16 residues. Germline trimming cut 2 bases from V and 6 bases from J; bases unmatched to any gene: 6. Germline V gene data show CDR1 as MGHDK and CDR2 as SYGVNS.

The rearrangement uses TRBV7-2 and TRBJ1-2, with D perhaps matching TRBD1 (5 bases). This CDR3 contains 15 residues. Germline V CDR1 and CDR2: SGHTA, FQGNSA. V was pared by 3 bases and J by 4 bases, with 15 bases between. CDR3 nucleotides: TGTGCCAGCAGCTTGACTTTGGGGACTCGCTATGGCTACACCTTC. It encodes CASSLTLGTRYGYTF.

The V call is TRBV7-5, the J call TRBJ1-6; no DNA check was done on the table's D call, TRBD1. TRBV7-5 is designated a pseudogene. The CDR3 spans 19 residues. CDR3 in DNA: TGTGTCAGAAGCTTACCCCCTTTCAGGGGGGACAAGAATAATTCACCCCTCCACTTT. It specifies CVRSLPPFRGDKNNSPLHF.

The J gene is TRBJ1-3, the V gene TRBV30, with D unclear. Trimming took off 2 bases at V and 0 bases at J, with 11 bases between the two ends. CDR3 length: 15 amino acids. Germline V gene lookup returns CDR1 GTSNPN and CDR2 SVGIG (reference sequence). The CDR3 DNA sequence: TGTGCCTGGAGTTCGGTTGGGGTCTCTGGAAACACCATATATTTT. Protein sequence: CAWSSVGVSGNTIYF.

The gene calls are TRBV19 and TRBJ1-2; tentative D call: TRBD1 (5 bases). From germline, CDR1 is LNHDA and CDR2 SQIVND (reference sequence). V shed 8 bases and J shed 8 bases, with 21 bases lying between them. The CDR3 loop spans 14 amino acids. CDR3 in DNA: TGTGCCAGTTCTAATCCCCAGGGAGGGACCGGCTACACCTTC. Translated: CASSNPQGGTGYTF.

V usage is TRBV12-3 or TRBV12-4 and J usage is TRBJ2-3; no firm D call. Trimming stripped 3 bases from V and 9 bases from J, with 10 bases between. This CDR3 is built from 12 residues. The chain's CDR3 is CASSFPKGTQYF. The CDR3 nucleotides are TGTGCCAGCAGTTTCCCGAAAGGCACGCAGTATTTT.

The J gene is TRBJ1-6, the V gene TRBV11-2; D is ambiguous. Germline CDR1 reads SGHAT; CDR2 reads FQNNGV. The CDR3 consists of 14 residues. V gave up 4 bases and J gave up 7 bases, with 11 bases separating them. The CDR3 is CASSWSDGNSPLHF. The CDR3 DNA is TGTGCCAGCAGCTGGTCGGACGGGAATTCACCCCTCCACTTT.